This T cell receptor (beta chain) was sequenced for a study of chemoradiotherapy in HPV16-positive cancers. At the level of the study: Two HPV16-positive patients' cells yielded candidate HPV-specific clones and common motifs.

Only in-frame clones appear in the TCRdb table, and some are missing; sequencing was by immunoSEQ multiplex PCR. The sample records 16,000 or so clones, 55% to 75% being singletons. For this clone: Antigen specificity is unknown.

General observations from the study: Non-HPV-specific T cells did not expand in tumors during treatment, whereas candidate HPV-specific clones and E7-related motifs did.

The CDR3 sequence is 14 residues long. V lost 2 bases and J 4 bases, leaving 11 bases between the germline ends. Germline assignment: CDR1 MNHEY and CDR2 SMNVEV (reference sequence). The material was tumor tissue, obtained from a patient who underwent chemoradiotherapy. The TCR was taken from a human donor with HPV-associated anogenital cancer. The rearrangement uses TRBV27 and TRBJ1-1, with D maybe TRBD1 (6 bases). CDR3: CASSLMGGVTEAFF. The DNA of the CDR3 is TGTGCCAGCAGTTTAATGGGGGGCGTCACTGAAGCTTTCTTT.